Following are 31 T cell receptor beta chains from one sample sequenced in a study of blood T cell repertoires in COVID-19. The method was immunoSEQ multiplex PCR; TCRdb's version includes in-frame clones alone and lacks a portion of them. The sample lists fewer than 80,000 clones, roughly 88% occurring once. Sequencing used peripheral blood. The receptor set was obtained from a human donor in a cohort sampled during active COVID-19.

This chain joins TRBV7-9 and TRBJ2-7; a weak D match, TRBD1 (6 bases). The V and J ends lost 5 bases and 1 base respectively, with 18 bases between them. This CDR3 spans 16 amino acids. Germline CDR1 reads SEHNR; CDR2 reads FQNEAQ (reference sequence). CDR3 sequence (DNA): TGTGCCAGCAGCGTACGAACAGGGTCTCCTTCCTACGAGCAGTACTTC. Its protein product is CASSVRTGSPSYEQYF.

The rearrangement joins TRBV29-1 to TRBJ1-1; possibly TRBD1 for D (5 bases). Germline CDR1 is SQVTM and CDR2 is ANQGSEA. The V end was cut by 8 bases, the J end by 0 bases, with 13 bases between. CDR3 size: 13 residues. The CDR3: CSTNQGLNTEAFF. The CDR3 nucleotides read TGCAGCACCAACCAGGGTTTGAACACTGAAGCTTTCTTT.

V usage is TRBV2 and J usage is TRBJ2-7, with 9 bases matching TRBD2. The ends lost 2 bases at V and 6 bases at J; junction bases unmatched: 14. Germline CDR1 reads SNHLY; CDR2 reads FYNNEI. The CDR3 sequence is 17 residues long. CDR3 protein: CASSELAGSNLPPEQYF. In DNA, the CDR3 is TGTGCCAGCAGTGAACTAGCGGGATCGAACCTCCCTCCCGAGCAGTACTTC.

The chain uses TRBV19 and TRBJ1-2; 8 bases map to TRBD1. Per the germline V gene, CDR1 is LNHDA and CDR2 is SQIVND (reference sequence). The CDR3 totals 13 residues. Trimming took 3 bases from V and 6 from J; bases not matched to a gene: 3. The CDR3 protein is CASSMTTGDGYTF. CDR3 nucleotide sequence: TGTGCCAGTAGTATGACGACAGGGGATGGCTACACCTTC.

The chain employs TRBV7-9 and TRBJ1-4; 12 bases align to TRBD1. CDR3 size: 16 residues. Germline V gives CDR1 SEHNR, CDR2 FQNEAQ (reference sequence). Trimming removed 3 bases from V and 3 bases from J; junction bases left unmatched: 2. CDR3: CASSLGQGAPNEKLFF. The CDR3 DNA follows: TGTGCCAGCAGCTTGGGACAGGGGGCCCCTAATGAAAAACTGTTTTTT.

The V and J genes are TRBV19 and TRBJ2-2; a weak D match, TRBD1 (5 bases). The CDR3 has 13 residues. Between the trimmed V and J ends, which lost 6 bases and 6 bases, there was a span of 11 bases. Germline V gives CDR1 LNHDA, CDR2 SQIVND (reference sequence). The CDR3 coding sequence is TGTGCCAGTAGAAAACAGGCAGCCGGGGAGCTGTTTTTT. This translates into CASRKQAAGELFF.

The rearrangement joins TRBV7-3 to TRBJ2-2, with 12 bases aligning to TRBD2. The junction had 5 bases not matched to a gene; V was cut back by 2 bases and J by 7 bases. The germline CDR1 and CDR2 sequences are SGHTA and FQGTGA. The CDR3 runs to 16 residues. The chain's CDR3 is CASSLSTSGSYGELFF. The CDR3 nucleotides read TGTGCCAGCAGCTTATCGACTAGCGGGAGTTACGGGGAGCTGTTTTTT. Based on the CDR3 plus reference TRBV7-3 and TRBJ2-2, the full variable domain is GAGVSQTPSNKVTEKGKYVELRCDPISGHTALYWYRQSLGQGPEFLIYFQGTGAADDSGLPNDRFFAVRPEGSVSTLKIQRTERGDSAVYLCASSLSTSGSYGELFFGEGSRLTVL.

This chain links TRBV7-9 with TRBJ2-1; D ambiguous. Germline loops: CDR1 SEHNR, CDR2 FQNEAQ (reference sequence). The length of the CDR3 is 11 residues. V was shortened by 4 bases and J by 5 bases, with 3 bases between the two germline ends. The CDR3, as DNA: TGTGCCAGCAGCTCAAACAATGAGCAGTTCTTC. Amino acids: CASSSNNEQFF.

The rearrangement joins TRBV7-8 to TRBJ2-4; possible D gene TRBD1, 6 bases. Deletions cut 3 bases from V and 5 bases from J, with 14 bases between. Germline V gives CDR1 SGHVS, CDR2 FQNEAQ. The CDR3 has 15 amino acids. The CDR3, as DNA: TGTGCCAGCAGCTTTGGACTTGGGGGCCAAAACATTCAGTACTTC. Translated, it gives CASSFGLGGQNIQYF.

The chain couples TRBV2 to TRBJ1-1; D gene uncertain. The CDR3 runs 12 residues. V lost 4 bases and J 5 bases, leaving 8 bases between the germline ends. Germline loops: CDR1 SNHLY, CDR2 FYNNEI. The CDR3 DNA is TGTGCCAGCAGTGTTCGGGAAACTGAAGCTTTCTTT. Amino acid sequence: CASSVRETEAFF.

V is TRBV7-9 and J is TRBJ1-6, with TRBD1 matching over 9 bases. CDR1 and CDR2 from the germline V gene are SEHNR and FQNEAQ (reference sequence). The CDR3 is 15 residues long. Trimming cost V 5 bases and J 7 bases; bases outside gene matches: 6. CDR3 bases: TGTGCCAGCAGCATACAGGGGGCCGGGAATTCACCCCTCCACTTT. Protein: CASSIQGAGNSPLHF.

Here the CDR3 reads CASSLEQGLVIEFF. CDR3 nucleotides: TGTGCCAGCAGCTTAGAACAGGGGCTTGTAATAGAGTTCTTC. The J gene is TRBJ2-1, the V gene TRBV5-4, with 7 bases matching TRBD1. V gave up 2 bases and J gave up 14 bases; unmatched junction bases: 13. The germline V gene has CDR1 SGHNT and CDR2 YYREEE (reference sequence). This CDR3 comprises 14 residues.

The CDR3 nucleotides read TGTGCCTGGAGTGTTGGGACAGGAGGCGCCTACGAGCAGTACTTC. Its protein product is CAWSVGTGGAYEQYF. The chain employs TRBV30 and TRBJ2-7; 8 nucleotides agree with TRBD1. V shed 0 bases, J shed 2 bases, and the junction held 6 bases outside the gene matches. This CDR3 has 15 amino acids. Germline V gene lookup returns CDR1 GTSNPN and CDR2 SVGIG (reference sequence).

On this clone: Other DNA sequences in the sample encode the same CDR3. The CDR3 loop reads CASSLSGNTEAFF. Here the CDR3 DNA reads TGTGCCAGCAGCTTAAGCGGGAACACTGAAGCTTTCTTT. J is TRBJ1-1 and V is TRBV7-3; D uncertain. The V end was cut by 1 base, the J end by 1 base, with 4 bases between. This CDR3 spans 13 amino acids. In germline, CDR1 is SGHTA, CDR2 FQGTGA.

V is TRBV5-1 and J is TRBJ2-3; possible D gene TRBD1, 5 bases. The CDR3 has 13 amino acids. Germline values: CDR1 SGHRS, CDR2 YFSETQ. The V end was cut by 7 bases, the J end by 1 base, with 10 bases between. CDR3 protein: CASCEQGTDTQYF. The CDR3 DNA follows: TGCGCCAGCTGTGAACAGGGCACAGATACGCAGTATTTT. Based on the CDR3 plus reference TRBV5-1 and TRBJ2-3, the full variable domain is KAGVTQTPRYLIKTRGQQVTLSCSPISGHRSVSWYQQTPGQGLQFLFEYFSETQRNKGNFPGRFSGRQFSNSRSEMNVSTLELGDSALYLCASCEQGTDTQYFGPGTRLTVL.

This clone appeared once. V is TRBV6-6 and J is TRBJ2-7; the match to TRBD1 covers 7 bases. V was clipped by 2 bases and J by 5 bases; unmatched bases: 6. The CDR3 contains 14 residues. Germline V gene lookup returns CDR1 MNHNY and CDR2 SVGAGI (reference sequence). The CDR3 sequence: CASSYPGQRNEQYF. Written as DNA, the CDR3 is TGTGCCAGCAGTTACCCGGGACAGAGGAACGAGCAGTACTTC.

The chain is built from TRBV2 and TRBJ2-7; D gene unclear. Germline assignment: CDR1 SNHLY and CDR2 FYNNEI. With 1 base removed from V and 3 bases from J, the gap between germline ends came to 13 bases. The CDR3 length is 15 residues. CDR3 residues: CASSEGLGSSYEQYF. Here the CDR3 DNA reads TGTGCCAGCAGTGAAGGGTTGGGTAGCAGCTACGAGCAGTACTTC.

The chain links TRBV7-9 to TRBJ2-1; 8 bases map to TRBD2. V dropped 8 bases and J dropped 8; count of bases not matched to a gene: 14. The CDR3 spans 15 residues. Germline CDR1 and CDR2: SEHNR and FQNEAQ (reference sequence). CDR3 coding DNA: TGTGCCAGCGGCTCCGGAGCGGGAGTTCGCGATGAGCAGTTCTTC. Its protein is CASGSGAGVRDEQFF.

In this sample, this clone turned up once. The V gene is TRBV5-6, the J gene TRBJ2-3; no definite D call. This CDR3 is 11 amino acids long. The V end lost 0 bases, the J end lost 6 bases, and 2 bases lay between the germline ends. Germline V gives CDR1 SGHDT, CDR2 YYEEEE. CDR3 in amino acids: CASSLADTQYF. CDR3 in DNA: TGTGCCAGCAGCTTGGCTGATACGCAGTATTTT. Together with reference TRBV5-6 and TRBJ2-3, the CDR3 gives the full variable domain: DAGVTQSPTHLIKTRGQQVTLRCSPKSGHDTVSWYQQALGQGPQFIFQYYEEEERQRGNFPDRFSGHQFPNYSSELNVNALLLGDSALYLCASSLADTQYFGPGTRLTVL.

The rearrangement links TRBV28 to TRBJ2-5; 8 bases are a match to TRBD2. The CDR3 runs to 14 residues. V trimming: 3 bases; J trimming: 5 bases; junction bases outside the gene matches: 5. Germline V gene sequence: CDR1 MDHEN, CDR2 SYDVKM. The CDR3 region is CASSLAGGVETQYF. The DNA for the CDR3 is TGTGCCAGCAGTTTGGCGGGAGGTGTGGAGACCCAGTACTTC.

The rearrangement uses TRBV9 and TRBJ2-3, with 8 positions matching TRBD1. The CDR3 loop spans 18 amino acids. Germline trimming cut 0 bases from V and 2 bases from J; bases unmatched to any gene: 11. Germline CDR1 SGDLS, CDR2 YYNGEE. CDR3 sequence: CASSVGDLQGAITDTQYF. CDR3 sequence (DNA): TGTGCCAGCAGCGTAGGGGATCTTCAGGGGGCGATCACAGATACGCAGTATTTT.

This chain links TRBV6-5 with TRBJ1-1; no clear D gene. V lost 1 base and J 6 bases, leaving 9 bases between the germline ends. The CDR3 runs to 13 residues. Germline lookup yields CDR1 MNHEY and CDR2 SVGAGI. This CDR3 is CASSYLMEAEAFF. As DNA, the CDR3 is TGTGCCAGCAGTTACTTGATGGAGGCTGAAGCTTTCTTT.

V and J are TRBV20-1 and TRBJ1-4; D is possibly TRBD1 (5 bases). The V gene's germline CDR1 is DFQATT and CDR2 SNEGSKA (reference sequence). V lost 3 bases, J lost 12 bases, and 14 bases lay in between. CDR3 length equals 12 residues. CDR3 sequence (DNA): TGCAGTGCTAGTTGGGGGACTGGGGAACTGTTTTTT. It translates to CSASWGTGELFF.

The sample holds one count of this clone. This chain uses TRBV30 with TRBJ1-2; D gene unclear. CDR1 GTSNPN and CDR2 SVGIG come from the germline V gene (reference sequence). This CDR3 region has 12 residues. V was cut by 4 bases and J by 4 bases, with 10 bases left in between. The DNA of the CDR3 is TGTGCCTGGACAGTCCTTCTCTATGGCTACACCTTC. It translates to CAWTVLLYGYTF. Variable domain in full (rest from reference TRBV30 and TRBJ1-2): SQTIHQWPATLVQPVGSPLSLECTVEGTSNPNLYWYRQAAGRGLQLLFYSVGIGQISSEVPQNLSASRPQDRQFILSSKKLLLSDSGFYLCAWTVLLYGYTFGSGTRLTVV.

The V gene is TRBV24-1, the J gene TRBJ2-2, with TRBD2 matching 11 bases. CDR3 length: 18 residues. The germline V gene has CDR1 KGHDR and CDR2 SFDVKD. The J segment lost 1 base and the V segment lost 3 bases, leaving 6 bases of the junction unmatched. CDR3 in amino acids: CATSDPTSGSRNTGELFF. CDR3 nucleotide sequence: TGTGCCACCAGTGATCCTACTAGCGGGAGTAGGAACACCGGGGAGCTGTTTTTT.

The genes are TRBV11-1 and TRBJ2-4, with 11 bases fitting TRBD1. V shed 1 base and J 7 bases; nucleotides not matched to a gene: 3. The CDR3 is made up of 15 amino acids. CDR1 is SGHAT, CDR2 FQDESV, per germline (reference sequence). The chain's CDR3 is CASSLGDRGSNIQYF. For the CDR3, the DNA is TGTGCCAGCAGCTTAGGGGACAGGGGGAGTAACATTCAGTACTTC.

This CDR3 reads CASSGGGSGSYNEQFF. The DNA for the CDR3 is TGCGCCAGCAGTGGGGGCGGGTCGGGCTCCTACAATGAGCAGTTCTTC. The chain has TRBV5-1 and TRBJ2-1; D might be TRBD1 (6 bases). The CDR3 is made up of 16 amino acids. V was pared by 5 bases and J by 0 bases, with 15 bases between. Per germline, CDR1 SGHRS and CDR2 YFSETQ.

The CDR3, as DNA: TGCGCCAGCAGCCAAGATCTGACTAGCGGGAGATGGGGTGAGCAGTTCTTC. Protein: CASSQDLTSGRWGEQFF. The chain recombines TRBV4-1 with TRBJ2-1; 12 positions agree with TRBD2. Germline V CDR1 and CDR2: MGHRA, YSYEKL. V shed 0 bases and J 9 bases; nucleotides not matched to a gene: 9. This CDR3 has 17 amino acids.

The chain's CDR3 is CASSSTGGSNQPQHF. The CDR3 DNA reads as TGTGCCAGCAGCTCGACAGGGGGAAGCAATCAGCCCCAGCATTTT. The rearrangement uses TRBV5-5 and TRBJ1-5; 9 bases agree with TRBD1. The CDR3 runs to 15 residues. V lost 3 bases to trimming and J lost 1 base; unmatched junction nucleotides: 2. Germline V CDR1 and CDR2: SGHKS, YYEKEE (reference sequence).

V usage is TRBV15 and J usage is TRBJ2-5; tentative D call: TRBD2 (5 bases). V lost 4 bases and J lost 3, with 12 bases in between. Germline CDR1 reads LNHNV; CDR2 reads YYDKDF (reference sequence). This CDR3 region has 14 residues. The CDR3 DNA is TGTGCCACCAGCACCCGGACTGGAAAAGAGACCCAGTACTTC. Its translation: CATSTRTGKETQYF. The full variable domain, rest sourced from reference TRBV15 and TRBJ2-5, is DAMVIQNPRYQVTQFGKPVTLSCSQTLNHNVMYWYQQKSSQAPKLLFHYYDKDFNNEADTPDNFQSRRPNTSFCFLDIRSPGLGDTAMYLCATSTRTGKETQYFGPGTRLLVL.

The V and J genes are TRBV4-1 and TRBJ1-5; D remains ambiguous. The CDR3 runs to 14 residues. V shed 0 bases and J shed 5 bases, with 8 bases lying between them. CDR1 MGHRA and CDR2 YSYEKL come from the germline V gene. The CDR3 spells CASSQEAGDQPQHF. As DNA, the CDR3 is TGCGCCAGCAGCCAAGAGGCGGGCGATCAGCCCCAGCATTTT.